This TCR beta chain was retrieved from a study of blood T cell repertoires in COVID-19. Study-level information: Sample material is recorded as cDNA or gDNA derived from T cells, B-cell-depleted T cells, or PBMCs.

Germline lookup yields CDR1 MDHEN and CDR2 SYDVKM. This CDR3 has 12 amino acids. V was shortened by 6 bases and J by 7 bases, with 9 bases between the two germline ends. TCRdb keeps only in-frame clones here, not all; method: immunoSEQ multiplex PCR. Altogether almost 350,000 clones are present, 85% to 90% being singletons, with the ten largest covering approximately 1%. The study drew participants aged about 18 to 89 years from fewer than 30 US areas. Participants had their cohort set by participant-reported clinical history. Sequenced: PBMCs or T cells enriched from blood (not recorded which). This TCR came from a woman aged 25 to 39 who had been exposed to COVID-19. The V and J genes are TRBV28 and TRBJ1-4, with D unresolved. CDR3 region: CASRAGSEKLFF. In DNA, the CDR3 is TGTGCCAGCAGGGCGGGTAGTGAAAAACTGTTTTTT.